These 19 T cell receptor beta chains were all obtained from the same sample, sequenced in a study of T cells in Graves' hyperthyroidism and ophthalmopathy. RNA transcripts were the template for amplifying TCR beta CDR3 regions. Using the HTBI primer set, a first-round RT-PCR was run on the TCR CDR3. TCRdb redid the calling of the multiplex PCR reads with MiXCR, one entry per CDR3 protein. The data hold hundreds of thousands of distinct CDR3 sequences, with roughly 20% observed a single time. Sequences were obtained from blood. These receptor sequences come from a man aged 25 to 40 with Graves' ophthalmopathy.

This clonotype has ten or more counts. The chain's CDR3 is CASSQLGGLGTDTQYF. The CDR3 region has the DNA TGTGCCAGCAGCCAATTGGGAGGACTAGGCACAGATACGCAGTATTTT. This rearrangement joins TRBV3-1 to TRBJ2-3; 7 bases map to TRBD2. Looked up from germline, CDR1 is LGHDT and CDR2 is YNNKEL (reference sequence). V shed 2 bases and J 1 base; nucleotides not matched to a gene: 6. CDR3 size: 16 residues.

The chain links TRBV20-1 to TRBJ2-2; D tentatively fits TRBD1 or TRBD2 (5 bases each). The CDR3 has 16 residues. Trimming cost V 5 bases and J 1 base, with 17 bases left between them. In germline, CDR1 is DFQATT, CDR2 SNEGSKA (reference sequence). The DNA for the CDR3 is TGCAGTGCTCGGGCAACTGGGACGAGGAACACCGGGGAGCTGTTTTTT. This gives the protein CSARATGTRNTGELFF.

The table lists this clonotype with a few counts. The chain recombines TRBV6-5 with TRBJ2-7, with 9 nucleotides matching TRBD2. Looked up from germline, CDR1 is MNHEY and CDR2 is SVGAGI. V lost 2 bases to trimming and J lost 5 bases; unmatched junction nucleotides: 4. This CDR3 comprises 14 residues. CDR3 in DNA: TGTGCCAGCAGTTACAGGACTAGCGTCCACGAGCAGTACTTC. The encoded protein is CASSYRTSVHEQYF.

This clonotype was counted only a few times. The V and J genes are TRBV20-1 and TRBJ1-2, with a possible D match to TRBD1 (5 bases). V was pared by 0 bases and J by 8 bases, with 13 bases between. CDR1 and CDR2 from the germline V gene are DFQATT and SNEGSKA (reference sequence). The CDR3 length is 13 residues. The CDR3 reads CSARDPGPEGYTF. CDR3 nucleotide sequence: TGCAGTGCTAGAGATCCAGGGCCGGAAGGCTACACCTTC.

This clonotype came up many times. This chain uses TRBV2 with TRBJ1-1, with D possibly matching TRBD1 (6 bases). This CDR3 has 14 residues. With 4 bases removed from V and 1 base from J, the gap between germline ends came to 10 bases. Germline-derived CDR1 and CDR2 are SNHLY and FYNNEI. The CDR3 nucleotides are TGTGCCAGCAGTGGGACAGAGAAGAACACTGAAGCTTTCTTT. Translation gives CASSGTEKNTEAFF.

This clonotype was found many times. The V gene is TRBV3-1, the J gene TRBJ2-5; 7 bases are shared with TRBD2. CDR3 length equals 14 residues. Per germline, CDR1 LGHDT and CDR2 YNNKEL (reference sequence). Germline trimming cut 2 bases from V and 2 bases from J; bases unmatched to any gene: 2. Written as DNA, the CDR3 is TGTGCCAGCAGCCAAACTAGCGATCAAGAGACCCAGTACTTC. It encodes CASSQTSDQETQYF.

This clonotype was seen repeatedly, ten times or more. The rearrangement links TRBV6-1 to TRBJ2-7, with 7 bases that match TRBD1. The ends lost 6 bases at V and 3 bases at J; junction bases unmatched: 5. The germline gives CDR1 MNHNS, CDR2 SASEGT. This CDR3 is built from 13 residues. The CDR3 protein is CASRRQGSYEQYF. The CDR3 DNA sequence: TGTGCCAGCAGAAGACAGGGAAGCTACGAGCAGTACTTC.

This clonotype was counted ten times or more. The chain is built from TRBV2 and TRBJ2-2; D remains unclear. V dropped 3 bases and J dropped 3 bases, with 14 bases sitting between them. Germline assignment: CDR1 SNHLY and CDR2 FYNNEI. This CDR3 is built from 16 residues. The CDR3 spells CASSETRLGYTGELFF. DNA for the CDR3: TGTGCCAGCAGTGAGACCAGGCTAGGATACACCGGGGAGCTGTTTTTT.

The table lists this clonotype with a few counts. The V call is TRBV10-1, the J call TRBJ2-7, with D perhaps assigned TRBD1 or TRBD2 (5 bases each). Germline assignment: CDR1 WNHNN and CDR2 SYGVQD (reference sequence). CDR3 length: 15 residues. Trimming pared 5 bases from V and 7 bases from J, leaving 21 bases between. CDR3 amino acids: CASSPGTRGLREQYF. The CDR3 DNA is TGCGCCAGCAGTCCCGGGACCAGAGGGTTGAGGGAGCAGTACTTC.

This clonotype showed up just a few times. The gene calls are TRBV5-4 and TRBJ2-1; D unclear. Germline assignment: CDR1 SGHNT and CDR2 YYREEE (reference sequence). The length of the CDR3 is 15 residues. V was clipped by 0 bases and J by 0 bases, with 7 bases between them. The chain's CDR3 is CASSLERPSYNEQFF. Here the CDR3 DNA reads TGTGCCAGCAGCTTGGAACGGCCCTCCTACAATGAGCAGTTCTTC.

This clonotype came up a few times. In DNA form, the CDR3 reads TGTGCCAGCAGTGAATGGGGCACCGGGGAGCTGTTTTTT. It is translated as CASSEWGTGELFF. J is TRBJ2-2 and V is TRBV6-1; D is undetermined. V lost 2 bases, J lost 4 bases, and 5 bases lay in between. This CDR3 has 13 amino acids. Germline loops: CDR1 MNHNS, CDR2 SASEGT.

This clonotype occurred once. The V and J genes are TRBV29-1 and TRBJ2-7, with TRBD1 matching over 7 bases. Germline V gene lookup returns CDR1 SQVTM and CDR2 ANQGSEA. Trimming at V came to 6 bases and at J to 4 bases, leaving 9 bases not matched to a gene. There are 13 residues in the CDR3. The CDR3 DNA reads TGCAGCGTCATGACAGGGAGCATGTACGAGCAGTACTTC. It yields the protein CSVMTGSMYEQYF.

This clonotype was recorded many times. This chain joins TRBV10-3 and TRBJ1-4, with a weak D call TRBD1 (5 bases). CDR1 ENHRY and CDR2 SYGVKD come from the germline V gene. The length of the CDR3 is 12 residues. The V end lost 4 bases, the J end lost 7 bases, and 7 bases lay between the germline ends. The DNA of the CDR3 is TGTGCCATCAGTGGTACAGGTGAAAAACTGTTTTTT. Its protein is CAISGTGEKLFF.

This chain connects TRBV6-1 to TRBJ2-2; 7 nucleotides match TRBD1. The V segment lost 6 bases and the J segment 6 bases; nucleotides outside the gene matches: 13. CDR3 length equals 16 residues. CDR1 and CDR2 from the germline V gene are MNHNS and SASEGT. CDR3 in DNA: TGTGCCAGCAGATTGACAGGGTTCAATTTTCCCGGGGAGCTGTTTTTT. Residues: CASRLTGFNFPGELFF.

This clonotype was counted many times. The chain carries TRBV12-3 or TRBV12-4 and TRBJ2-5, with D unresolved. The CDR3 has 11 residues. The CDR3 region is CASRGQETQYF. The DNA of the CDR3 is TGTGCTTCTCGCGGCCAAGAGACCCAGTACTTC.

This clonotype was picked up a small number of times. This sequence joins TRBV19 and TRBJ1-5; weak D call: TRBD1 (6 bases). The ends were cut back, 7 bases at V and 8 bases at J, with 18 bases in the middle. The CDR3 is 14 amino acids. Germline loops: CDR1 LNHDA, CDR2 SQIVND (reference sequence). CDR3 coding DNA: TGTGCCAGTAACAACGGACGGGGGCTGGAGCCCCAGCATTTT. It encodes CASNNGRGLEPQHF.

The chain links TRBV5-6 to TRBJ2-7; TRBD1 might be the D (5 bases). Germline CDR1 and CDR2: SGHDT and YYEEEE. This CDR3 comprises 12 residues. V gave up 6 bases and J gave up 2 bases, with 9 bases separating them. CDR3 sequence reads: CASTAGPYEQYF. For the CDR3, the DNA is TGTGCCAGCACTGCAGGGCCCTACGAGCAGTACTTC.

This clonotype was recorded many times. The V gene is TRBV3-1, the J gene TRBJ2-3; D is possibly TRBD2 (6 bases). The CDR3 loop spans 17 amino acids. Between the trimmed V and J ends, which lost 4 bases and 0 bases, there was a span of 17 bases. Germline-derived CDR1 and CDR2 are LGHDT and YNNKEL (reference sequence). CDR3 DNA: TGTGCCAGCAGCCCGCATCAAAGCGGAGGGAGCACAGATACGCAGTATTTT. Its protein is CASSPHQSGGSTDTQYF.

CDR3 DNA: TGCAGCGTGAGGACTAGCGGGAGTGAGACCCAGTACTTC. Translation gives CSVRTSGSETQYF. The chain recombines TRBV29-1 with TRBJ2-5, with 13 bases that match TRBD2. The CDR3 covers 13 residues. Trimming cost V 6 bases and J 5 bases; bases outside gene matches: 3. CDR1 is SQVTM, CDR2 ANQGSEA, per germline.